This T cell receptor (beta chain) derives from a study of human T cells and chemical hapten exposure. Across the study: Patients were given diphenylcyclopropenone on the scalp weekly across the approximately 26-week study.

CDR3 length equals 16 residues. Trimming stripped 0 bases from V and 0 bases from J, with 12 bases between. Germline values: CDR1 MGHRA, CDR2 YSYEKL. Time point defined: patch test 3, about 24 weeks after DPC sensitization. Stated treatment: therapeutic diphenylcyclopropenone sensitization with weekly scalp DPC. Using its own MiXCR run on the RACE reads, TCRdb lists one record per CDR3 protein. The table records roughly 84,000 distinct CDR3 sequences, 10% to 14% of them present only once. About this clonotype: What it binds is unknown.

Overall study findings and caveats: Every donor had alopecia, and their immune response may therefore differ from healthy people's.

Here the sequenced sample was whole blood, taken in connection with sensitization to the hapten diphenylcyclopropenone (DPC). The chain uses TRBV4-1 and TRBJ2-7; a weak D match, TRBD1 (6 bases). This clonotype originated in a woman in her forties or fifties with alopecia areata. Some clones in this sample may be carry-over from other donors' samples. The CDR3 nucleotides read TGCGCCAGCAGCCAAGAAACGGACAGCAGCTCCTACGAGCAGTACTTC. This sequence encodes CASSQETDSSSYEQYF.